The clone carrying this T cell receptor beta chain has a count of ten or more. Its specificity is unknown. This may be a read error, as it is one base from a much larger clone. The sample contains more than one DNA sequence encoding this CDR3. Original analysis: Using the CDR3 differences seen across clinicopathological groups, the authors built a distant-metastasis classifier for papillary thyroid cancer, which was meant to discriminate distant-metastatic patients. Using MiXCR, TCRdb re-called clones from the PCR reads. In this record, the V and J calls reflect TCRdb's handling and not the investigators' own analysis. This repertoire shows tens of thousands of clones, more than 14% found once; its top ten account for about 14%. These data come from a study of metastatic and nonmetastatic thyroid tumors. Study-wide background: Malignant and benign thyroid patients had repertoires compared in peripheral blood and tumor or nodule tissue. Whole-study findings and limits: Versus benign nodules, malignant thyroid tumors reportedly had significantly higher TCR beta diversity, in blood and tumor.

Thyroid surgery took place with no prior treatment in any patient. CDR1 is SGHRS, CDR2 YFSETQ, per germline. The V gene end was trimmed by 4 bases and the J gene end by 7 bases; junction bases not matched to a gene: 7. The CDR3 is made up of 14 amino acids. The V call is TRBV5-1, the J call TRBJ2-7, with TRBD2 identical over 11 bases. Sequenced: tumor tissue. The source is a female donor with papillary thyroid cancer or a benign thyroid nodule (not recorded which). Some clones in this sample may be carry-over from other donors' samples. The CDR3: CASSPASGGYEQYF. In DNA, the CDR3 is TGCGCCAGCAGCCCGGCTAGCGGGGGGTATGAGCAGTACTTC.